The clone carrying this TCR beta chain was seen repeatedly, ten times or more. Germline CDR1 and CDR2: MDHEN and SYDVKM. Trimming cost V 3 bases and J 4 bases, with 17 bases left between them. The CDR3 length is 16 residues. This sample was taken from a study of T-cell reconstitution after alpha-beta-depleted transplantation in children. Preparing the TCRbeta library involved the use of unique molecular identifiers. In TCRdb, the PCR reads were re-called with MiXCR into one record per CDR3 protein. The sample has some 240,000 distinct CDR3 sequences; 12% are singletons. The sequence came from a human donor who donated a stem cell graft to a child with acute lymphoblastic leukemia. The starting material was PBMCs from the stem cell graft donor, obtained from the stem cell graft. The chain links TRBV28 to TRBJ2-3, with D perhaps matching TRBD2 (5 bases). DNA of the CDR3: TGTGCCAGCAGTTTCCTTACCGGGATCCCCCCAGATACGCAGTATTTT. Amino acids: CASSFLTGIPPDTQYF.